The present T cell receptor beta chain was sequenced within a study of blood T cell repertoires in COVID-19. Study background: Some COVID-19 samples were acute and others convalescent; all came from the United States, Italy and Spain.

Sequenced by immunoSEQ multiplex PCR; TCRdb stores in-frame clones only, minus some. The data hold 100,000 or so clones, with around 89% observed a single time. This receptor was obtained from a man aged 55 to 70 with acute or convalescent COVID-19. The sequenced sample consisted of peripheral blood.

CDR3 sequence: CASSPTIGQYPYYTF. In DNA form, the CDR3 reads TGTGCCAGCAGCCCCACCATCGGACAGTACCCTTACTACACCTTC. The rearrangement uses TRBV5-6 and TRBJ1-2; a possible D gene is TRBD1 (6 bases). Germline V gene data show CDR1 as SGHDT and CDR2 as YYEEEE. This CDR3 has 15 amino acids. Between the trimmed V and J ends, which lost 4 bases and 10 bases, there was a span of 23 bases.